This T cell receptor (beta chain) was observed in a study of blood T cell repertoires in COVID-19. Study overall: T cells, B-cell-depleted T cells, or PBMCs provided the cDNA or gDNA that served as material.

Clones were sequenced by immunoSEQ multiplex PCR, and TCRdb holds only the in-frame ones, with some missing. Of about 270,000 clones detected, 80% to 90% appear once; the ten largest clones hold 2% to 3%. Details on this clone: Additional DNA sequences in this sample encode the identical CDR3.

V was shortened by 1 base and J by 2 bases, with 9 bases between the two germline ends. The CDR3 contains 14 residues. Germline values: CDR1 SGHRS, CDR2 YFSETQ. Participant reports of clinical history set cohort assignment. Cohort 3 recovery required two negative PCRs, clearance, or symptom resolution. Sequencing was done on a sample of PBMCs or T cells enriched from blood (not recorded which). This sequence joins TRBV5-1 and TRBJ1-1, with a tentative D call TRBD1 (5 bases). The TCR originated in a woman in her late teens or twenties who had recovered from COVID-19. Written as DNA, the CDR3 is TGCGCCAGCAGCTTGCTTACAGGAAACACTGAAGCTTTCTTT. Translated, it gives CASSLLTGNTEAFF. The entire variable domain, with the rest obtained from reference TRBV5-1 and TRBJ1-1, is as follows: KAGVTQTPRYLIKTRGQQVTLSCSPISGHRSVSWYQQTPGQGLQFLFEYFSETQRNKGNFPGRFSGRQFSNSRSEMNVSTLELGDSALYLCASSLLTGNTEAFFGQGTRLTVV.